These 30 T cell receptor beta chains came from one sample sequenced in a study of cytomegalovirus exposure and HLA in healthy donors (dated by TCRdb to about 2017). Library construction relied on the immunoSEQ multiplex PCR assay. A mixture of 60 forward primers for TCR Vbeta segments and 13 reverse primers for TCR Jbeta segments was used in the multiplex PCR. The table was pulled from immuneACCESS by TCRdb, which kept in-frame rearrangements only. Such tables lose some clones; where checked, under half of the loss comes from unresolved V genes, and the rest has no known cause. The sample table lists some 110,000 clones, about 78% of them with a count of one. The ten largest clones represent under 1.5% of the sample. The specimen was PBMCs. The origin of the receptors is a man in his thirties or forties in good health and CMV-seronegative.

This clone was recorded a few times. V gene TRBV7-2 combines with J gene TRBJ1-1; 8 positions agree with TRBD1. CDR1 is SGHTA and CDR2 is FQGNSA in the germline V gene. After removal of 1 base from V and 10 bases from J, the junction contained 11 bases not matched to a gene. The CDR3 covers 15 residues. CDR3 DNA sequence: TGTGCCAGCAGCTTAGGTCCAGGGGGCAATTTTAGAGCTTTCTTT. Translation: CASSLGPGGNFRAFF.

The table lists this clone with a few counts. This chain links TRBV30 with TRBJ2-3, with D possibly being TRBD2 (6 bases). The germline gives CDR1 GTSNPN, CDR2 SVGIG (reference sequence). Trimming shortened V by 0 bases and J by 5 bases, and 24 bases separated the two germline ends. The CDR3 has 18 residues. Here the CDR3 DNA reads TGTGCCTGGAGTGTACGTTGTACAGGAGGGATTTGGCAAGATACGCAGTATTTT. Its translation: CAWSVRCTGGIWQDTQYF.

This clone has more than one count but fewer than ten. This sequence joins TRBV11-2 and TRBJ2-1, with D tentatively TRBD2 (6 bases). V lost 1 base to trimming and J lost 4 bases, with 17 bases between them. The CDR3 is 17 amino acids. Germline V CDR1 and CDR2: SGHAT, FQNNGV. The CDR3 spells CASSLGDFSGVYNEQFF. For the CDR3, the DNA is TGTGCCAGCAGCTTAGGGGACTTTAGTGGTGTTTACAATGAGCAGTTCTTC.

J is TRBJ2-7 and V is TRBV5-6; 7 bases line up with TRBD2. V shed 3 bases, J shed 2 bases, and the junction held 8 bases outside the gene matches. This CDR3 comprises 15 residues. Germline CDR1 and CDR2: SGHDT and YYEEEE. Here the CDR3 reads CASSSRLAAAYEQYF. The CDR3, as DNA: TGTGCCAGCAGCTCCCGACTAGCCGCCGCCTACGAGCAGTACTTC.

The rearrangement uses TRBV6-4 and TRBJ2-3; the D gene is possibly TRBD2 (5 bases). CDR1 and CDR2 (germline): MRHNA, SNTAGT. This CDR3 has 14 amino acids. V was cut by 3 bases and J by 2 bases, with 9 bases left in between. CDR3 region: CASSEEGATDTQYF. The CDR3 DNA reads as TGTGCCAGCAGTGAAGAGGGAGCCACAGATACGCAGTATTTT.

The chain has TRBV7-9 and TRBJ1-3, with 10 bases aligning to TRBD1. The trim removed 11 bases at V and 1 base at J, leaving 17 bases unmatched. This CDR3 has 18 amino acids. CDR1 is SEHNR and CDR2 is FQNEAQ in the germline V gene (reference sequence). This CDR3 is CAGSRFGQGVTSGNTIYF. The CDR3 DNA is TGTGCCGGATCGCGATTCGGACAGGGGGTAACTTCTGGAAACACCATATATTTT.

This clone was detected only a few times. The chain has TRBV7-2 and TRBJ1-5; D gene unclear. Germline-derived CDR1 and CDR2 are SGHTA and FQGNSA. V gave up 1 base and J gave up 0 bases, with 13 bases separating them. The CDR3 is 17 amino acids. In nucleotides, the CDR3 is TGTGCCAGCAGCTTAGAGGCAGCGGAATATAGCAATCAGCCCCAGCATTTT. Its translation: CASSLEAAEYSNQPQHF.

This clone appeared a single time. CDR3 sequence: CASSVGPRGNNEQFF. The CDR3 nucleotides read TGTGCCAGCAGCGTAGGCCCTAGGGGAAACAATGAGCAGTTCTTC. This chain links TRBV9 with TRBJ2-1; possible D gene TRBD1, 5 bases. The CDR3 is made up of 15 amino acids. V gave up 0 bases and J gave up 5 bases, with 12 bases separating them. In germline, CDR1 is SGDLS, CDR2 YYNGEE.

CDR3 sequence (DNA): TGTGCCAGCACCTCACAGGGGCTAGAGAATCAGCCCCAGCATTTT. It encodes CASTSQGLENQPQHF. The chain employs TRBV2 and TRBJ1-5; 7 bases align to TRBD1. Germline V lookup: CDR1 SNHLY, CDR2 FYNNEI. The CDR3 loop spans 15 amino acids. The J segment lost 4 bases and the V segment lost 7 bases, leaving 10 bases of the junction unmatched. Looking up the rest from reference TRBV2 and TRBJ1-5 gives the full variable domain: EPEVTQTPSHQVTQMGQEVILRCVPISNHLYFYWYRQILGQKVEFLVSFYNNEISEKSEIFDDQFSVERPDGSNFTLKIRSTKLEDSAMYFCASTSQGLENQPQHFGDGTRLSIL.

The chain carries TRBV7-9 and TRBJ1-2; perhaps TRBD1 as D (5 bases). Germline-derived CDR1 and CDR2 are SEHNR and FQNEAQ (reference sequence). This CDR3 region has 13 residues. V lost 1 base and J 6 bases, leaving 9 bases between the germline ends. The CDR3, as DNA: TGTGCCAGCAGCTTAGACGCGGGACATGGCTACACCTTC. Protein product: CASSLDAGHGYTF.

The rearrangement links TRBV6-6 to TRBJ1-1; weak D call: TRBD1 (6 bases). Per germline, CDR1 MNHNY and CDR2 SVGAGI (reference sequence). Trimming removed 5 bases at V and 5 bases at J, with 15 bases between. The CDR3 totals 14 residues. The CDR3 is CASSITGRMTEAFF. The DNA for the CDR3 is TGTGCCAGCAGTATTACAGGGAGAATGACTGAAGCTTTCTTT.

V gene TRBV5-1 combines with J gene TRBJ2-5, with TRBD2 matching 7 bases. V lost 3 bases and J lost 5; bases outside the gene matches: 22. The CDR3 runs 19 residues. Germline loops: CDR1 SGHRS, CDR2 YFSETQ. CDR3 residues: CASSWGGTRGDLGVETQYF. CDR3 DNA: TGCGCCAGCAGCTGGGGGGGGACCCGAGGAGATTTGGGTGTGGAGACCCAGTACTTC.

This sequence joins TRBV27 and TRBJ2-1, with 9 nucleotides matching TRBD2. The CDR3 sequence is 15 residues long. Per germline, CDR1 MNHEY and CDR2 SMNVEV (reference sequence). V shed 3 bases and J 3 bases; nucleotides not matched to a gene: 3. The CDR3 sequence is CASSLTSGIYNEQFF. CDR3 DNA sequence: TGTGCCAGCAGTTTGACTAGCGGAATCTACAATGAGCAGTTCTTC.

V and J are TRBV11-2 and TRBJ2-7; D is perhaps TRBD2 (5 bases). The CDR3 sequence is 15 residues long. Germline CDR1 and CDR2: SGHAT and FQNNGV. V lost 4 bases, J lost 4 bases, and 17 bases lay in between. The CDR3 loop is CASSYGWGVEYEQYF. The CDR3 nucleotides are TGTGCCAGCAGCTATGGATGGGGAGTAGAGTACGAGCAGTACTTC. Using reference TRBV11-2 and TRBJ2-7 for the parts outside the CDR3, the full variable domain is EAGVAQSPRYKIIEKRQSVAFWCNPISGHATLYWYQQILGQGPKLLIQFQNNGVVDDSQLPKDRFSAERLKGVDSTLKIQPAKLEDSAVYLCASSYGWGVEYEQYFGPGTRLTVT.

The chain has TRBV19 and TRBJ1-2; D is possibly TRBD1 (6 bases). Trimming removed 7 bases from V and 4 bases from J, with 13 bases in between. This CDR3 has 13 amino acids. Germline loops: CDR1 LNHDA, CDR2 SQIVND (reference sequence). The CDR3 spells CASTKRDIYGYTF. CDR3 coding DNA: TGTGCCAGTACAAAAAGGGACATCTATGGCTACACCTTC.

This clone was detected only once. J is TRBJ2-5 and V is TRBV7-7; tentatively, D is TRBD2 (5 bases). V was trimmed by 4 bases and J by 4 bases, leaving 16 bases between them. The CDR3 totals 15 residues. CDR1 and CDR2 (germline): SSHAT, FNYEAQ (reference sequence). CDR3 residues: CASSSSPGMRETQYF. The CDR3 DNA follows: TGTGCCAGCAGCTCCTCTCCGGGGATGAGAGAGACCCAGTACTTC.

The chain combines TRBV4-3 with TRBJ1-1; perhaps TRBD1 as D (5 bases). V shed 1 base and J shed 6 bases, with 15 bases lying between them. The CDR3 has 15 residues. Germline V CDR1 and CDR2: LGHNA, YSLEER. The CDR3 region has the DNA TGCGCCAGCAGCCAAGGGTCTGGGGGGAGTGCTGAAGCTTTCTTT. This gives the protein CASSQGSGGSAEAFF.

The V and J genes are TRBV5-6 and TRBJ2-4; TRBD1 matches 8 bases. There are 14 residues in the CDR3. V trimming: 4 bases; J trimming: 2 bases; junction bases outside the gene matches: 2. Germline V gives CDR1 SGHDT, CDR2 YYEEEE. DNA of the CDR3: TGTGCCAGCAGCGGGGACAGGCCCAAAAACATTCAGTACTTC. The encoded protein is CASSGDRPKNIQYF.

The chain joins TRBV6-5 to TRBJ2-2; 7 bases are shared with TRBD2. The germline CDR1 and CDR2 sequences are MNHEY and SVGAGI. The CDR3 contains 14 residues. V shed 4 bases and J 3 bases; nucleotides not matched to a gene: 2. DNA of the CDR3: TGTGCCAGCAGTTCCGGGAGGCACACCGGGGAGCTGTTTTTT. It translates to CASSSGRHTGELFF.

This chain links TRBV28 with TRBJ2-7; a possible D gene is TRBD2 (5 bases). Germline CDR1 reads MDHEN; CDR2 reads SYDVKM. This CDR3 has 13 amino acids. V gave up 10 bases and J gave up 3 bases, with 16 bases separating them. The chain's CDR3 is CATLRLAHYEQYF. The CDR3, as DNA: TGTGCCACTCTTCGGCTAGCCCACTACGAGCAGTACTTC.

J is TRBJ2-3 and V is TRBV5-1; TRBD2 matches at 7 bases. CDR1 is SGHRS, CDR2 YFSETQ, per germline. Unmatched junction bases numbered 6, after V lost 7 bases and J lost 4 bases. The CDR3 is 13 residues long. The CDR3 coding sequence is TGCGCCAGCGGCAGCGGGGCGGCAGATACGCAGTATTTT. Residues: CASGSGAADTQYF.

This clone appeared a single time. This chain's CDR3 is CASTSRTGRQPQHF. The CDR3 coding sequence is TGTGCCAGTACCTCCAGGACAGGGCGGCAGCCCCAGCATTTT. The rearrangement joins TRBV19 to TRBJ1-5, with 8 nucleotides matching TRBD1. This CDR3 contains 14 residues. CDR1 LNHDA and CDR2 SQIVND come from the germline V gene (reference sequence). V gave up 7 bases and J gave up 7 bases; unmatched junction bases: 9.

This clone has only one observation. The germline gene is not matched at one end of the junction; a read error may be the cause. The chain couples TRBV27 to TRBJ2-7, with D tentatively TRBD1 (5 bases). Per germline, CDR1 MNHEY and CDR2 SMNVEV (reference sequence). CDR3 size: 11 residues. CDR3 nucleotides: TGTGCCAGCGGGCAAGACAGCCCATTGATTTTC. It specifies CASGQDSPLIF.

The V gene is TRBV6-6, the J gene TRBJ1-5; 9 bases are shared with TRBD1. J lost 5 bases, V lost 5 bases, and 7 bases had no gene match. The CDR3 runs to 15 residues. Germline V gene sequence: CDR1 MNHNY, CDR2 SVGAGI (reference sequence). The DNA for the CDR3 is TGTGCCAGCAGTGACCCCGGGACAGGGCATCAGCCCCAGCATTTT. Its protein product is CASSDPGTGHQPQHF.

The chain couples TRBV10-3 to TRBJ1-5; 9 positions match TRBD1. Trimming took 8 bases from V and 5 from J; bases not matched to a gene: 7. The CDR3 is 14 amino acids. Germline V lookup: CDR1 ENHRY, CDR2 SYGVKD. For the CDR3, the DNA is TGTGCCATCGCCGTGACAGGGGGAGATCAGCCCCAGCATTTT. Translated: CAIAVTGGDQPQHF.

The genes are TRBV27 and TRBJ2-4, with D perhaps matching TRBD1 (6 bases). Germline V gene lookup returns CDR1 MNHEY and CDR2 SMNVEV (reference sequence). Trimming took off 5 bases at V and 11 bases at J, with 19 bases between the two ends. The CDR3 extends over 14 amino acids. CDR3 bases: TGTGCCAGCAGTACCATGGACAGCAGTTTGGTTCAGTACTTC. Encoded protein: CASSTMDSSLVQYF.

The CDR3 nucleotides read TGTGCCAGCAGAGAGAACACAGATACGCAGTATTTT. It encodes CASRENTDTQYF. The chain has TRBV25-1 and TRBJ2-3; D is undetermined. Germline CDR1 and CDR2: MGHDK and SYGVNS. The CDR3 loop spans 12 amino acids. The V and J ends lost 6 bases and 2 bases respectively, with 6 bases between them.

This rearrangement joins TRBV6-5 to TRBJ2-1; 9 bases fit TRBD2. V shed 2 bases, J shed 12 bases, and the junction held 11 bases outside the gene matches. The CDR3 is made up of 15 amino acids. Germline loops: CDR1 MNHEY, CDR2 SVGAGI. DNA for the CDR3: TGTGCCAGCAGTTACCGGGATAGCGGGGGAGGGGGGCAGTTCTTC. This sequence encodes CASSYRDSGGGGQFF.

The rearrangement joins TRBV27 to TRBJ2-1; TRBD2 is a possible D gene (5 bases). Trimming cost V 5 bases and J 0 bases, with 11 bases left between them. The CDR3 is 15 amino acids. Germline V lookup: CDR1 MNHEY, CDR2 SMNVEV (reference sequence). CDR3: CASSEGHSSYNEQFF. The DNA for the CDR3 is TGTGCCAGCAGTGAGGGCCACAGCTCCTACAATGAGCAGTTCTTC.

This clone appeared a few times. The same CDR3 arises from other DNA sequences in this sample as well. V gene TRBV19 combines with J gene TRBJ1-3, with a tentative D call TRBD1 (5 bases). Trimming shortened V by 3 bases and J by 0 bases, and 6 bases separated the two germline ends. The CDR3 has 14 residues. Germline V CDR1 and CDR2: LNHDA, SQIVND (reference sequence). The CDR3 DNA is TGTGCCAGTAGTATCGGGGGCTCTGGAAACACCATATATTTT. Its protein is CASSIGGSGNTIYF.